A single sample is the source of the 24 T cell receptor beta chains below, sequenced in a study of monozygotic twins with inflammatory bowel disease. With the 5' RACE reads reprocessed, TCRdb shows one record per CDR3 protein and no DNA. Here the sample table reports some 330,000 distinct CDR3 sequences. The sample consisted of blood. The receptors were gathered from a human donor with ulcerative colitis or Crohn's disease, or a healthy co-twin of an affected twin (not recorded which).

The chain links TRBV24-1 to TRBJ2-1; no DNA is available, so the TRBD2 call from TCRdb remains unchecked. CDR3 length: 15 residues. Germline-derived CDR1 and CDR2 are KGHDR and SFDVKD. The chain's CDR3 is CATSEASGTYNEQFF.

The V and J genes are TRBV10-3 and TRBJ2-2; TCRdb's assignment of TRBD2 cannot be checked, as there is no DNA. This CDR3 region has 15 residues. The V gene's germline CDR1 is ENHRY and CDR2 SYGVKD. Here the CDR3 reads CAISSVGPRTGELFF.

The rearrangement uses TRBV9 and TRBJ2-1; checking the TCRdb D call of TRBD2 is not possible without DNA. CDR3 length: 14 amino acids. Germline V gene lookup returns CDR1 SGDLS and CDR2 YYNGEE. This CDR3 reads CASSVSRKHNEQFF.

The chain links TRBV29-1 to TRBJ2-2. CDR3 length: 13 residues. Per germline, CDR1 SQVTM and CDR2 ANQGSEA. CDR3 residues: CSVDAHRTGELFF.

The CDR3 region is CSAPGSASGNTIYF. This sequence joins TRBV20-1 and TRBJ1-3; TCRdb reports TRBD1, a call that lacks DNA to check it against. Germline lookup yields CDR1 DFQATT and CDR2 SNEGSKA (reference sequence). The CDR3 totals 14 residues.

This chain links TRBV12-3 or TRBV12-4 with TRBJ1-5. The CDR3 extends over 15 amino acids. This CDR3 is CASSPHRSGNQPQHF.

CDR3: CSARAGETPTDTQYF. The gene calls are TRBV20-1 and TRBJ2-3; the TCRdb D gene call, TRBD1, has no DNA to confirm it. This CDR3 contains 15 residues. CDR1 and CDR2 from the germline V gene are DFQATT and SNEGSKA (reference sequence).

The chain links TRBV7-2 to TRBJ2-1; TCRdb names TRBD2, which stays unverified in the absence of DNA. CDR3 size: 15 residues. CDR1 and CDR2 from the germline V gene are SGHTA and FQGNSA. CDR3: CASSLERLAYNEQFF.

The V call is TRBV20-1, the J call TRBJ2-5; TCRdb reports TRBD2, a call that lacks DNA to check it against. This CDR3 is built from 15 residues. The germline V gene has CDR1 DFQATT and CDR2 SNEGSKA (reference sequence). The chain's CDR3 is CSAKLAGGPFETQYF.

The rearrangement joins TRBV12-3 or TRBV12-4 to TRBJ1-3; the D gene TCRdb calls, TRBD1, cannot be checked with no DNA. CDR3 size: 14 residues. The CDR3 spells CASSIRDREDTIYF.

The chain is built from TRBV30 and TRBJ2-7; lacking DNA, the TRBD1 call made by TCRdb goes unchecked. The CDR3 contains 14 residues. Germline V gene data show CDR1 as GTSNPN and CDR2 as SVGIG (reference sequence). CDR3 protein: CAWSVGGQVYEQYF.

The J gene is TRBJ2-7, the V gene TRBV7-9; TCRdb's assignment of TRBD1 cannot be checked, as there is no DNA. This CDR3 spans 15 amino acids. CDR1 and CDR2 from the germline V gene are SEHNR and FQNEAQ (reference sequence). CDR3 sequence: CASSYPGTGSYEQYF. Complete variable domain (other parts from reference TRBV7-9 and TRBJ2-7): DTGVSQNPRHKITKRGQNVTFRCDPISEHNRLYWYRQTLGQGPEFLTYFQNEAQLEKSRLLSDRFSAERPKGSFSTLEIQRTEQGDSAMYLCASSYPGTGSYEQYFGPGTRLTVT.

The chain joins TRBV12-3 or TRBV12-4 to TRBJ2-7; TCRdb reports TRBD2, a call that lacks DNA to check it against. CDR3 length: 13 amino acids. CDR3 in amino acids: CASSFSPPGEQYF.

This rearrangement joins TRBV29-1 to TRBJ2-2; TCRdb picks TRBD1, but there is no DNA to check that call. The CDR3 is made up of 14 amino acids. CDR1 is SQVTM, CDR2 ANQGSEA, per germline. The CDR3 region is CSVTRGLGTGELFF.

The J gene is TRBJ2-5, the V gene TRBV11-2; without DNA, the TCRdb call of TRBD1 cannot be checked. Germline V gene data show CDR1 as SGHAT and CDR2 as FQNNGV. CDR3 size: 15 residues. CDR3 sequence reads: CASSFRTGFGETQYF.

V is TRBV20-1 and J is TRBJ2-5. The V gene's germline CDR1 is DFQATT and CDR2 SNEGSKA (reference sequence). This CDR3 has 13 residues. CDR3 sequence reads: CSAPPWEQETQYF.

The genes are TRBV6-5 and TRBJ2-7; the D gene TCRdb calls, TRBD1, cannot be checked with no DNA. The germline V gene encodes CDR1 MNHEY and CDR2 SVGAGI. The CDR3 length is 18 residues. CDR3 in amino acids: CASSYKGQGARLGTEQYF.

V and J are TRBV9 and TRBJ2-1; TCRdb outputs TRBD1, but without DNA this stays unchecked. Germline loops: CDR1 SGDLS, CDR2 YYNGEE. The CDR3 spans 13 residues. CDR3 sequence reads: CASRGNGNNEQFF. Based on the CDR3 plus reference TRBV9 and TRBJ2-1, the full variable domain is DSGVTQTPKHLITATGQRVTLRCSPRSGDLSVYWYQQSLDQGLQFLIQYYNGEERAKGNILERFSAQQFPDLHSELNLSSLELGDSALYFCASRGNGNNEQFFGPGTRLTVL.

V usage is TRBV7-9 and J usage is TRBJ2-5; TCRdb returns TRBD2, unconfirmable since there is no DNA. Per germline, CDR1 SEHNR and CDR2 FQNEAQ (reference sequence). The CDR3 spans 17 residues. CDR3 amino acids: CASSPGGSGPFQETQYF.

CDR3 protein: CASVRDFSNYGYTF. This chain joins TRBV7-2 and TRBJ1-2. The CDR3 is made up of 14 amino acids. From germline, CDR1 is SGHTA and CDR2 FQGNSA.

The chain employs TRBV29-1 and TRBJ2-1. The germline V gene has CDR1 SQVTM and CDR2 ANQGSEA. The CDR3 runs 16 residues. CDR3 loop: CSVEDFAVDSYNEQFF.

The CDR3: CASTPGQTGNTIYF. The chain recombines TRBV19 with TRBJ1-3; the D gene TCRdb calls, TRBD1, cannot be checked with no DNA. The length of the CDR3 is 14 residues. From germline, CDR1 is LNHDA and CDR2 SQIVND (reference sequence).

The rearrangement joins TRBV19 to TRBJ2-1; TCRdb gives TRBD2 as the D gene, but with no DNA this cannot be confirmed. The CDR3 contains 16 residues. Germline CDR1 is LNHDA and CDR2 is SQIVND (reference sequence). CDR3 sequence: CASSMAPSGTYNEQFF. Using reference TRBV19 and TRBJ2-1 for the parts outside the CDR3, the full variable domain is DGGITQSPKYLFRKEGQNVTLSCEQNLNHDAMYWYRQDPGQGLRLIYYSQIVNDFQKGDIAEGYSVSREKKESFPLTVTSAQKNPTAFYLCASSMAPSGTYNEQFFGPGTRLTVL.

The rearrangement links TRBV7-8 to TRBJ1-2. The CDR3 sequence is 15 residues long. Germline V gene data show CDR1 as SGHVS and CDR2 as FQNEAQ. CDR3: CASSLELGNGGGYTF.